Shown below are 8 T cell receptor beta chains from a single sample sequenced in a study of blood T cell repertoires in COVID-19 (TCRdb year 2020). The library was obtained by the immunoSEQ multiplex PCR assay. This immuneACCESS table, as held by TCRdb, lists in-frame sequences with V and J called but not all clones. Of the missing ones, under half trace to an unresolved V gene in checked studies; the others have no known cause. This sample lists under 350,000 clones; approximately 86% were detected once. The ten largest clones add up to 3.5% to 4.5% of the sample. Sequencing was performed on PBMCs or T cells enriched from blood (not recorded which). These receptors came from a woman aged 35 to 49 with acute COVID-19.

The chain employs TRBV28 and TRBJ2-1, with 7 bases lining up with TRBD2. This CDR3 has 16 residues. V was pared by 4 bases and J by 0 bases, with 6 bases of the junction left unmatched. CDR1 MDHEN and CDR2 SYDVKM come from the germline V gene. CDR3 sequence: CASSSHASGSYNEQFF. CDR3 DNA: TGTGCCAGCAGTTCACACGCTAGCGGCTCCTACAATGAGCAGTTCTTC.

The V and J genes are TRBV5-1 and TRBJ2-1; 10 positions agree with TRBD1. V was pared by 2 bases and J by 5 bases, with 4 bases of the junction left unmatched. Germline V gives CDR1 SGHRS, CDR2 YFSETQ. CDR3 length: 15 amino acids. The CDR3 sequence: CASSFGTGDNNEQFF. CDR3 DNA: TGCGCCAGCAGCTTTGGGACAGGGGATAACAATGAGCAGTTCTTC.

V usage is TRBV3-1 (or the pseudogene TRBV3-2) and J usage is TRBJ2-5; 10 nucleotides align to TRBD2. Germline V lookup: CDR1 LGHDT, CDR2 YNNKEL (reference sequence). CDR3 length equals 16 residues. Trimming took 3 bases from V and 0 from J; bases not matched to a gene: 4. Here the CDR3 reads CASSHTSGDDQETQYF. As DNA, the CDR3 is TGTGCCAGCAGCCATACTAGCGGGGACGACCAAGAGACCCAGTACTTC.

V and J are TRBV6-5 and TRBJ1-5; TRBD1 matches at 7 bases. Losses at the gene ends were 6 bases for V and 0 bases for J; bases not matched to a gene: 5. CDR3 length: 15 residues. Per germline, CDR1 MNHEY and CDR2 SVGAGI. CDR3 coding DNA: TGTGCCAGCAGCTTACAGGGGAATAGCAATCAGCCCCAGCATTTT. It yields the protein CASSLQGNSNQPQHF.

This clone was observed a handful of times. This sequence joins TRBV5-4 and TRBJ2-2, with 8 bases aligning to TRBD1. CDR3 length: 15 residues. Per the germline V gene, CDR1 is SGHNT and CDR2 is YYREEE (reference sequence). J gave up 1 base and V 4 bases, and 3 bases lay outside the gene matches. CDR3 DNA sequence: TGTGCCAGCAGCCGGGGACAGGTGAACACCGGGGAGCTGTTTTTT. The encoded protein is CASSRGQVNTGELFF. The full variable domain, in which reference TRBV5-4 and TRBJ2-2 provide the parts outside the CDR3, is ETGVTQSPTHLIKTRGQQVTLRCSSQSGHNTVSWYQQALGQGPQFIFQYYREEENGRGNFPPRFSGLQFPNYSSELNVNALELDDSALYLCASSRGQVNTGELFFGEGSRLTVL.

The chain carries TRBV7-2 and TRBJ2-3; 7 bases align to TRBD1. Germline trimming cut 2 bases from V and 3 bases from J; bases unmatched to any gene: 2. Germline CDR1 and CDR2: SGHTA and FQGNSA. The CDR3 sequence is 14 residues long. The CDR3 coding sequence is TGTGCCAGCAGCTTAAAGGGGGCTACAGATACGCAGTATTTT. The encoded protein is CASSLKGATDTQYF.

This chain connects TRBV11-3 to TRBJ2-1; tentatively, D is TRBD2 (7 bases). The CDR3 consists of 15 residues. The V gene's germline CDR1 is SGHNT and CDR2 YENEEA. Trimming removed 4 bases from V and 7 bases from J, with 17 bases in between. CDR3 nucleotides: TGTGCCAGCAGCTCTAGGGGGGGGCCAGGGAATGAGCAGTTCTTC. This encodes CASSSRGGPGNEQFF.

V gene TRBV7-2 combines with J gene TRBJ2-5, with D perhaps TRBD2 (5 bases). CDR1 and CDR2 from the germline V gene are SGHTA and FQGNSA. V was shortened by 6 bases and J by 5 bases, with 16 bases between the two germline ends. This CDR3 spans 14 amino acids. The CDR3 loop reads CASSPRTGGETQYF. CDR3 nucleotides: TGTGCCAGCAGTCCCCGGACTGGCGGGGAGACCCAGTACTTC.